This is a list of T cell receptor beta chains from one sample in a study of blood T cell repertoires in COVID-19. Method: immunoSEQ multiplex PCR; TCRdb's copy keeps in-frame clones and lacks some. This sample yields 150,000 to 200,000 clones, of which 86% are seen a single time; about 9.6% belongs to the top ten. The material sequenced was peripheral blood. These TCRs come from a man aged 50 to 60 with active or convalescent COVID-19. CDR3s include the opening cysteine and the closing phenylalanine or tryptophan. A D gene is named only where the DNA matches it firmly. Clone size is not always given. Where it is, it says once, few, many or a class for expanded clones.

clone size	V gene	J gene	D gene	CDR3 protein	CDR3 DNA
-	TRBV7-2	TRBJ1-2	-	CASSPPGGATLKNYGYTF	TGTGCCAGCAGCCCTCCCGGTGGGGCGACATTAAAGAATTATGGCTACACCTTC
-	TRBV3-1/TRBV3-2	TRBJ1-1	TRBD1	CASRGTGGTEAFF	TGTGCCAGCAGGGGGACAGGTGGTACTGAAGCTTTCTTT
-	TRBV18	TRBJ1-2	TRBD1	CASSPGTVGYTF	TGTGCCAGCTCACCCGGGACAGTTGGCTACACCTTC
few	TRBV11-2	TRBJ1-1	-	CASSLGVGGTEAFF	TGTGCCAGCAGCCTGGGGGTAGGGGGCACTGAAGCTTTCTTT
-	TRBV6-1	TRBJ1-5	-	CASSEARGRGGQPQHF	TGTGCCAGCAGTGAAGCGCGGGGGAGAGGGGGTCAGCCCCAGCATTTT
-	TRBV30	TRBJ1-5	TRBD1	CAVNRGGNQPQHF	TGTGCCGTCAACAGGGGAGGCAATCAGCCCCAGCATTTT
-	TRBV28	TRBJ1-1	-	CASSLEYTEAFF	TGTGCCAGCAGTTTGGAGTACACTGAAGCTTTCTTT
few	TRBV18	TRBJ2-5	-	CASSPPGVQETQYF	TGTGCCAGCTCACCACCAGGGGTCCAAGAGACCCAGTACTTC
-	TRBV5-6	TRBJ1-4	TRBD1	CASSLSRGGGGRNEKLFF	TGTGCCAGCAGCTTGAGCCGAGGAGGAGGGGGCAGGAACGAAAAACTGTTTTTT
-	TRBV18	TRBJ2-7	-	CASSPNSIPYEQYF	TGTGCCAGCTCACCCAACTCGATTCCCTACGAGCAGTACTTC
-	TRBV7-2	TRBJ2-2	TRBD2	CASSLVGGRATGELFF	TGTGCCAGCAGCTTAGTAGGCGGGAGGGCCACCGGGGAGCTGTTTTTT
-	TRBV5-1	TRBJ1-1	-	CASSEQVAGATEAFF	TGCGCCAGCAGCGAGCAGGTGGCAGGGGCCACTGAAGCTTTCTTT
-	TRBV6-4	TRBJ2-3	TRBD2	CASRRLAGADTQYF	TGTGCCAGCAGGAGACTAGCGGGAGCAGATACGCAGTATTTT
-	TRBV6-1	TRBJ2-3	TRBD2	CASSETSGASTDTQYF	TGTGCCAGCAGTGAAACTAGCGGTGCTAGCACAGATACGCAGTATTTT
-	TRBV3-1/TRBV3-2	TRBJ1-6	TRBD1	CASRPGQGYSPLHF	TGTGCCAGCAGACCGGGACAGGGTTATTCACCCCTCCACTTT
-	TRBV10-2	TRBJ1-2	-	CASSERRQTYGYTF	TGCGCCAGCAGTGAAAGGCGGCAGACTTATGGCTACACCTTC
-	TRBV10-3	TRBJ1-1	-	CAISSSVHLNTEAFF	TGTGCCATCAGTTCTAGTGTCCACTTGAACACTGAAGCTTTCTTT
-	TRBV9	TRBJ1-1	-	CASSTEIGQIDTEAFF	TGTGCCAGCAGCACGGAGATAGGACAGATTGACACTGAAGCTTTCTTT
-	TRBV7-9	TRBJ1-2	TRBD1	CASSITGGDGYTF	TGTGCCAGCAGCATTACAGGGGGCGACGGCTACACCTTC
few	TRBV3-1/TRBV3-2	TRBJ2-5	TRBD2	CASSPSGGTAETQYF	TGTGCCAGCAGCCCTAGCGGGGGGACGGCGGAGACCCAGTACTTC
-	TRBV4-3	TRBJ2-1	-	CASSQASGGQYNEQFF	TGCGCCAGCAGCCAAGCATCAGGGGGGCAGTACAATGAGCAGTTCTTC
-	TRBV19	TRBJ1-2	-	CASSEQGDYGYTF	TGTGCCAGTAGCGAACAGGGTGACTATGGCTACACCTTC
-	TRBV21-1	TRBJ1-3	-	CASSKVLGPGNTIYF	TGTGCCAGCAGCAAAGTTCTGGGGCCTGGAAACACCATATATTTT
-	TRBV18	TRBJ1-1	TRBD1	CASSPLTGGGTEAFF	TGTGCCAGCTCACCCCTCACAGGGGGTGGGACTGAAGCTTTCTTT
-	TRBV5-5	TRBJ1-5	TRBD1	CASSLVGQGSNQPQHF	TGTGCCAGCAGCCTGGTTGGACAGGGAAGCAATCAGCCCCAGCATTTT
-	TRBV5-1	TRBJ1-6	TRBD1	CASSTTGDSYNSPLHF	TGCGCCAGCAGCACGACAGGGGACTCCTATAATTCACCCCTCCACTTT
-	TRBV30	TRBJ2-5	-	CAWSVAGPGRETQYF	TGTGCCTGGAGTGTCGCAGGGCCCGGCCGGGAGACCCAGTACTTC
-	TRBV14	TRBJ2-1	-	CASSQVLVYNEQFF	TGTGCCAGCAGCCAAGTTTTAGTGTACAATGAGCAGTTCTTC
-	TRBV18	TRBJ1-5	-	CASSPGLDQPQHF	TGTGCCAGCTCACCAGGCTTGGATCAGCCCCAGCATTTT
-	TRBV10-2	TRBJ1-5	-	CASSESYKGQPQHF	TGCGCCAGCAGTGAATCATACAAGGGGCAGCCCCAGCATTTT
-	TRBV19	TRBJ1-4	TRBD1	CASSIQGGNEKLFF	TGTGCCAGTAGTATACAGGGGGGAAATGAAAAACTGTTTTTT
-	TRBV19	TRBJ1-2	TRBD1	CATRPGTADYGYTF	TGTGCCACCCGCCCCGGGACAGCTGATTATGGCTACACCTTC
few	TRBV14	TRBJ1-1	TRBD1	CASREQGDIHTEAFF	TGTGCCAGCCGAGAACAGGGGGATATCCACACTGAAGCTTTCTTT
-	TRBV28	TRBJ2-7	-	CASSSGYRRGEQYF	TGTGCCAGCAGTTCCGGCTACCGAAGGGGCGAGCAGTACTTC
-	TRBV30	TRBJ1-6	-	CASSTRDYNSPLHF	TGTGCCTCTTCGACCAGGGACTATAATTCACCCCTCCACTTT
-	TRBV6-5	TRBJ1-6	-	CASSYLNSPLHF	TGTGCCAGCAGTTACTTAAATTCACCCCTCCACTTT
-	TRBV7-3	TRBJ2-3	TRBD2	CASSLKPSGNTDTQYF	TGTGCCAGCAGCTTAAAGCCTAGCGGCAACACAGATACGCAGTATTTT
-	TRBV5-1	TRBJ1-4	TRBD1	CASSQNPGQGDEKLFF	TGCGCCAGCAGCCAAAACCCGGGACAGGGGGATGAAAAACTGTTTTTT
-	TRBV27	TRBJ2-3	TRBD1	CASRTRQGVGTDTQYF	TGTGCCAGCAGAACTAGACAGGGTGTGGGCACAGATACGCAGTATTTT
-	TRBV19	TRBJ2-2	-	CASTGMTGELFF	TGTGCCAGTACGGGGATGACCGGGGAGCTGTTTTTT
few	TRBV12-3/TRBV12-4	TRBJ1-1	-	CASSSGRWTEAFF	TGTGCCAGCAGTTCCGGGAGGTGGACTGAAGCTTTCTTT
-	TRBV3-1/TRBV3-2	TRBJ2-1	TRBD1	CASRPTGSSYNEQFF	TGTGCCAGCAGGCCGACAGGGAGCTCCTACAATGAGCAGTTCTTC
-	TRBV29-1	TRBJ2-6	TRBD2	CSVRGGTSGANVLTF	TGCAGCGTACGGGGGGGTACGTCCGGGGCCAACGTCCTGACTTTC
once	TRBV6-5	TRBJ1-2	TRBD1	CASSYSVGQGYGYTF	TGTGCCAGCAGTTACTCAGTCGGACAGGGGTATGGCTACACCTTC
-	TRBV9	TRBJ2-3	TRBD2	CASSVPVRGGQDTQYF	TGTGCCAGCAGCGTCCCCGTACGGGGGGGCCAAGATACGCAGTATTTT
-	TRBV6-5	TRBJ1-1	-	CASSYGLPTGTEAFF	TGTGCCAGCAGTTACGGTCTACCCACGGGCACTGAAGCTTTCTTT
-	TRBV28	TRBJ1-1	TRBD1	CASSGGTGLNTEAFF	TGTGCCAGCAGTGGGGGGACAGGGTTGAACACTGAAGCTTTCTTT
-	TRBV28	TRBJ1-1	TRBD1	CASSGQGHKNTEAFF	TGTGCCAGCAGTGGACAGGGGCATAAGAACACTGAAGCTTTCTTT